This entry lists 2 T cell receptor beta chains sequenced from one sample in a study of blood T cell repertoires in COVID-19. Produced via immunoSEQ multiplex PCR; TCRdb's table is partial and in-frame only. The sample lists just over 60,000 clones; approximately 80% were seen once. Sequenced input: peripheral blood. These receptor sequences come from a man between 60 and 75 years old with acute or convalescent COVID-19.

This sequence joins TRBV4-1 and TRBJ1-1, with 7 positions matching TRBD1. This CDR3 has 15 amino acids. With 0 bases clipped from V and 10 bases from J, the junction kept 11 bases outside the gene matches. The germline CDR1 and CDR2 sequences are MGHRA and YSYEKL. The CDR3 bases are TGCGCCAGCAGCCAAGAACAGGGGTGGTTCTTTTCAGCTTTCTTT. Amino acids: CASSQEQGWFFSAFF.

The J gene is TRBJ2-1, the V gene TRBV4-1; D perhaps matches TRBD2 (5 bases). CDR3 length equals 14 residues. The V gene lost 1 base and the J gene lost 4 bases, with 8 bases spanning the gap. Germline V gene sequence: CDR1 MGHRA, CDR2 YSYEKL. The CDR3 DNA is TGCGCCAGCAGCCAAGGGCGGGCGTACAATGAGCAGTTCTTC. It encodes CASSQGRAYNEQFF.